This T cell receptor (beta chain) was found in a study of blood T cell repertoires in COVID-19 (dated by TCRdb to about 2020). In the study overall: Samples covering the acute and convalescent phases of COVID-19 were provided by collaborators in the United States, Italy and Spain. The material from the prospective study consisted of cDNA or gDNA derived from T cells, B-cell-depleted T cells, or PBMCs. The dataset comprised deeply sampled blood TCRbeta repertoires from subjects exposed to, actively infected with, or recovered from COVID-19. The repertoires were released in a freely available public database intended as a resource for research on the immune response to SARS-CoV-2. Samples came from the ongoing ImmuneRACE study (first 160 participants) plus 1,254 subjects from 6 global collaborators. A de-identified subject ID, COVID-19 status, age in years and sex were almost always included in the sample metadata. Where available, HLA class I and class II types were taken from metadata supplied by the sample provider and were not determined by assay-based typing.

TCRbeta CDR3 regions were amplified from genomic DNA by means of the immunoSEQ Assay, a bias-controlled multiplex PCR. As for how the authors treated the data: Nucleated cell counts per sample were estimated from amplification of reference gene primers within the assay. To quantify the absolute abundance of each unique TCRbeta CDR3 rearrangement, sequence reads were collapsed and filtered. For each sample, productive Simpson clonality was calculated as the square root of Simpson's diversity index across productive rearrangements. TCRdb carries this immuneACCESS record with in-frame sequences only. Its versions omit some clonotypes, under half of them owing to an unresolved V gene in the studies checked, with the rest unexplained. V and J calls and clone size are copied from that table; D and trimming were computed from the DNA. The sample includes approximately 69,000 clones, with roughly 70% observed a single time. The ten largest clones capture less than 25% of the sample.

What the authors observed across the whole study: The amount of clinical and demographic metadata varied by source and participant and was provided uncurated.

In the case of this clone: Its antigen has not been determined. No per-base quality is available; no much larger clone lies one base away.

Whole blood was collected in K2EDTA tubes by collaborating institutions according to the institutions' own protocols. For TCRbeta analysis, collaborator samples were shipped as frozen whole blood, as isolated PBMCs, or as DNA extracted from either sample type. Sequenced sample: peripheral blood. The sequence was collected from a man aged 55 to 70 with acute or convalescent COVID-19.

This receptor carries the CDR3 CATSDRQESGNQPQHF. At the DNA level, the sequence is TGTGCCACCAGTGACAGACAAGAGTCGGGGAATCAGCCCCAGCATTTT. The sequence links TRBV24-1 to TRBJ1-5, with an unclear D gene assignment. The germline V gene gives CDR1 as KGHDR and CDR2 as SFDVKD. Trimming removed 4 bases from V and 4 bases from J, leaving 16 bases between the germline ends. The CDR3 covers 16 residues, taking in both the cysteine and the phenylalanine. Only the CDR3 DNA stays, 48 bases, in frame from base 1.